The clone carrying this T cell receptor (beta chain) has just a few counts. As yet, its antigen is unknown. Germline values: CDR1 MGHDK, CDR2 SYGVNS. The CDR3 runs 15 residues. Between the trimmed V and J ends, which lost 5 bases and 0 bases, there was a span of 11 bases. This entry is derived from a study of T-cell reconstitution after alpha-beta-depleted transplantation in children. TCRbeta library construction was performed incorporating unique molecular identifiers. TCRdb processed the PCR reads anew with MiXCR; each CDR3 protein has one entry. The data hold hundreds of thousands of distinct CDR3 sequences, with approximately 15% observed a single time. Findings and caveats of the study: Reported findings indicate that, about two months after transplant, alpha-beta T cells came from several hundred expanded clones, which were derived from non-depleted graft cells. Newly produced T cells mostly provided counts and TCRbeta diversity after one year, as hyperexpanded clones declined. In some patients, recipient T cells and intrathymic progenitors surviving conditioning explained high day-60 diversity.

The source is a male patient between 10 and 17 years old who had a stem cell transplant for acute lymphoblastic leukemia, so the T cells may come from the graft donor. Here the sequenced sample was PBMCs, mostly from graft donor cells, taken 360 days after TCRalphabeta/CD19-depleted stem cell transplant. The chain links TRBV25-1 to TRBJ1-5; D is unclear. The CDR3 DNA sequence: TGTGCCAGCAGTTACGGGAATCATAGCAATCAGCCCCAGCATTTT. Encoded protein: CASSYGNHSNQPQHF.